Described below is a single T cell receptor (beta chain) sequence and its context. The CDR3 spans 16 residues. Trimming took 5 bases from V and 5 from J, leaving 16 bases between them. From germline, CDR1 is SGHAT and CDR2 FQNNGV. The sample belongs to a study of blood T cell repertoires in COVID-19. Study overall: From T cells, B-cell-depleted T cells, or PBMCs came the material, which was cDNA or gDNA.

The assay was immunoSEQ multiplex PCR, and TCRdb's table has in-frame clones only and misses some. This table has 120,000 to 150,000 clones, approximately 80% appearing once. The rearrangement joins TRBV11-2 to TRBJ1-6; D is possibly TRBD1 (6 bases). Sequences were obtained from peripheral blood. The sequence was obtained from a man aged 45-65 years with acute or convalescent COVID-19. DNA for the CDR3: TGTGCCAGCAGCCCAGGGGTGGGGAGCGATAATTCACCCCTCCACTTT. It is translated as CASSPGVGSDNSPLHF.